This T cell receptor beta chain derives from a study of prognosis after radiotherapy for stage I lung cancer. From genomic DNA, TCR beta CDR3 was amplified by two-round multiplex PCR. Round-one PCR had primers specific to each TRBV and TRBJ gene. TCRdb called the multiplex PCR reads again in MiXCR, with one record for every CDR3 protein. The data hold 9,000 to 13,000 distinct CDR3 sequences, with approximately 53% observed a single time. Study-wide results and limits: Usage of TRBV and TRBJ genes reportedly differed between metastatic and non-metastatic patients.

This clonotype was recorded only once. Its antigen remains unknown. CT and PET/CT showed node-negative disease in all patients, none of whom had received prior chemotherapy or radiotherapy or had other malignancies. Two time points each involved a draw of about 6 milliliters of peripheral blood. This CDR3 comprises 13 residues. The germline V gene has CDR1 KGHDR and CDR2 SFDVKD. The V gene lost 9 bases and the J gene lost 8 bases, with 18 bases spanning the gap. The material sequenced was PBMCs, taken before or after stereotactic body radiation therapy (not recorded which). The receptor was derived from a donor aged 50 or older with non-small cell lung cancer. The chain couples TRBV24-1 to TRBJ2-5, with unresolved D. CDR3 sequence: CATQSVWYDTQYF. The DNA for the CDR3 is TGTGCCACCCAAAGCGTGTGGTACGATACCCAGTACTTC.